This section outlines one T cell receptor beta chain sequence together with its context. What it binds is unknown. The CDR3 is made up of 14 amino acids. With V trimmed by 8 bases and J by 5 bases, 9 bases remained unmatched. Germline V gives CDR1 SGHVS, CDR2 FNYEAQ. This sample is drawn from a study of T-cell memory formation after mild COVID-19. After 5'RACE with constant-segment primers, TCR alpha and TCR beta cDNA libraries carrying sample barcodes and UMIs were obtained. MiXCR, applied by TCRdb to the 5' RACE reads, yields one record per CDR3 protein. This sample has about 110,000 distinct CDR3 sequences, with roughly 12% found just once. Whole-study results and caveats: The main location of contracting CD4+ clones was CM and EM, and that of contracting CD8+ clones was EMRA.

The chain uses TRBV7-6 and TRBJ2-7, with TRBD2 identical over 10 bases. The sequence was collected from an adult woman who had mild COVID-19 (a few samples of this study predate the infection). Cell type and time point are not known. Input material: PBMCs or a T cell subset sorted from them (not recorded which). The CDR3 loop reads CASGPEREGDEQYF. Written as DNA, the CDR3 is TGTGCCAGCGGCCCCGAGCGGGAGGGGGACGAGCAGTACTTC.